Each of the 25 T cell receptor beta chains below was sequenced from the same sample in a study of CD8 T cells in ankylosing spondylitis. From the 5' RACE reads, TCRdb called clonotypes with MiXCR, one entry per CDR3 protein. The table records roughly 160,000 distinct CDR3 sequences, approximately 10% of them present only once. Sequencing was carried out using blood, either unsorted or a sorted T cell fraction (not recorded which). The receptors derive from a male donor with ankylosing spondylitis or in good health (not recorded which).

This clonotype has a handful of counts. The genes are TRBV21-1 and TRBJ1-1; the table's D call, TRBD1, has no DNA check behind it. TRBV21-1 is listed as a pseudogene. The CDR3 length is 16 residues. CDR3 in DNA: TGTGCCAGCAGCAAAGTGTCGGGACAGACGAACACTGAAGCTTTCTTT. Translating it yields CASSKVSGQTNTEAFF.

This clonotype appeared a few times. The chain combines TRBV29-1 with TRBJ1-2, with 8 bases identical to TRBD1. The CDR3 spans 13 residues. The V gene's germline CDR1 is SQVTM and CDR2 ANQGSEA. Losses at the gene ends were 3 bases for V and 3 bases for J; bases not matched to a gene: 3. DNA of the CDR3: TGCAGCGTTGATCCAGGGGGCTACTATGGCTACACCTTC. It is translated as CSVDPGGYYGYTF.

This clonotype was seen only a few times. The gene calls are TRBV7-9 and TRBJ2-5, with unresolved D. Germline assignment: CDR1 SEHNR and CDR2 FQNEAQ (reference sequence). The CDR3 sequence is 11 residues long. The ends were cut back, 5 bases at V and 3 bases at J, with 4 bases in the middle. The DNA for the CDR3 is TGTGCCAGCAGCGGGGAAGAGACCCAGTACTTC. It yields the protein CASSGEETQYF.

This clonotype has just a few counts. The chain is built from TRBV20-1 and TRBJ2-3; D is unresolved. The CDR3 length is 13 residues. V gave up 5 bases and J gave up 5 bases, with 14 bases separating them. In germline, CDR1 is DFQATT, CDR2 SNEGSKA (reference sequence). The CDR3 spells CSAPSRRGDTQYF. CDR3 nucleotides: TGCAGTGCTCCATCAAGGCGTGGAGATACGCAGTATTTT.

This chain uses TRBV7-8 with TRBJ2-2; 8 bases match TRBD2. CDR1 and CDR2 from the germline V gene are SGHVS and FQNEAQ. V was pared by 4 bases and J by 5 bases, with 21 bases of the junction left unmatched. CDR3 length equals 20 residues. The CDR3 loop is CASSSRMDIFGGARTGELFF. The CDR3 nucleotides read TGTGCCAGCAGCTCCCGCATGGACATTTTCGGGGGGGCTAGGACCGGGGAGCTGTTTTTT.

This clonotype occurred a few times. This chain joins TRBV6-2 or TRBV6-3 and TRBJ2-4; no definite D call. The germline V gene encodes CDR1 MNHEY and CDR2 SVGEGT. With 7 bases removed from V and 7 bases from J, the gap between germline ends came to 11 bases. This CDR3 comprises 12 residues. The DNA for the CDR3 is TGTGCCAGCACTTCAGCCAGGAACATTCAGTACTTC. This sequence encodes CASTSARNIQYF.

This clonotype was recorded a few times. V and J are TRBV6-2 or TRBV6-3 and TRBJ1-6, with a possible D match to TRBD1 (5 bases). Germline V CDR1 and CDR2: MNHEY, SVGEGT. The germline V and J ends were trimmed by 6 bases and 18 bases, with 12 bases remaining between them. This CDR3 has 10 amino acids. Here the CDR3 reads CASSDDRPHF. CDR3 DNA sequence: TGTGCCAGCAGCGATGACAGACCCCACTTT.

At least ten counts were recorded for this clonotype. The CDR3 DNA reads as TGTGCCACCAGTGACCCCGGACAGGGGGTCGACAATGAGCAGTTCTTC. Translated: CATSDPGQGVDNEQFF. The J gene is TRBJ2-1, the V gene TRBV24-1; 10 bases agree with TRBD1. This CDR3 region has 16 residues. Germline V gene sequence: CDR1 KGHDR, CDR2 SFDVKD. Trimming cost V 4 bases and J 5 bases; bases outside gene matches: 7.

This clonotype was observed many times. J is TRBJ2-2 and V is TRBV6-1; TRBD1 matches 9 bases. This CDR3 region has 15 residues. CDR1 and CDR2 from the germline V gene are MNHNS and SASEGT. Trimming cost V 3 bases and J 10 bases; bases outside gene matches: 9. Here the CDR3 DNA reads TGTGCCAGCAGTGACCGGGACAGGGCCCCTACGGAGCTGTTTTTT. Its translation is CASSDRDRAPTELFF.

At least ten counts were recorded for this clonotype. This chain uses TRBV2 with TRBJ2-2, with 8 bases lining up with TRBD2. V lost 4 bases and J lost 1; bases outside the gene matches: 2. Germline CDR1 SNHLY, CDR2 FYNNEI. This CDR3 comprises 15 residues. CDR3 sequence: CASSATSGNTGELFF. CDR3 sequence (DNA): TGTGCCAGCAGTGCTACTAGCGGGAACACCGGGGAGCTGTTTTTT.

This clonotype came up a few times. The chain is built from TRBV6-5 and TRBJ2-5; TRBD2 is a possible D gene (5 bases). The CDR3 is 11 amino acids. Germline V gene sequence: CDR1 MNHEY, CDR2 SVGAGI. The V end lost 7 bases, the J end lost 5 bases, and 8 bases lay between the germline ends. CDR3 region: CASMSGETQYF. The CDR3 nucleotides are TGTGCCAGCATGTCGGGGGAGACCCAGTACTTC.

This clonotype was picked up many times. The CDR3 coding sequence is TGTGCCAGCAGCCTCCTGGACAGTACCAACTATGGCTACACCTTC. Amino acids: CASSLLDSTNYGYTF. The chain couples TRBV9 to TRBJ1-2; TRBD1 is a possible D gene (6 bases). CDR1 and CDR2 (germline): SGDLS, YYNGEE. Trimming cost V 4 bases and J 2 bases, with 15 bases left between them. The length of the CDR3 is 15 residues.

The sample holds a few counts of this clonotype. The chain is built from TRBV5-1 and TRBJ2-7, with D maybe TRBD1 (6 bases). The CDR3 runs to 14 residues. The germline V gene has CDR1 SGHRS and CDR2 YFSETQ. V lost 0 bases to trimming and J lost 4 bases, with 11 bases between them. CDR3 sequence reads: CASSLDGGVYEQYF. CDR3 DNA: TGCGCCAGCAGCTTGGATGGGGGCGTATACGAGCAGTACTTC.

For the CDR3, the DNA is TGCGCCAGCAGCCTTAACCCGGGACAGAAGAACACTGAAGCTTTCTTT. Amino acid sequence: CASSLNPGQKNTEAFF. The chain links TRBV5-1 to TRBJ1-1; 7 bases align to TRBD1. The CDR3 extends over 16 amino acids. Germline V gene lookup returns CDR1 SGHRS and CDR2 YFSETQ. J gave up 1 base and V 4 bases, and 10 bases lay outside the gene matches.

This clonotype was recorded many times. The chain has TRBV6-5 and TRBJ1-2, with D possibly being TRBD1 (6 bases). The CDR3 is 14 residues long. From germline, CDR1 is MNHEY and CDR2 SVGAGI. V dropped 4 bases and J dropped 6 bases, with 15 bases sitting between them. CDR3 amino acids: CASSSDSLGNGYTF. CDR3 DNA: TGTGCCAGCAGTTCGGACAGCTTGGGGAATGGCTACACCTTC.

About this clonotype itself: This clone may be a read error of a much larger clone one base away. This chain uses TRBV12-3 or TRBV12-4 with TRBJ1-2; D ambiguous. The CDR3 spans 12 residues. In DNA form, the CDR3 reads TGTGCCAGCAGTTTGTGGCCTTATGGCCACACCTTC. Amino acid sequence: CASSLWPYGHTF.

In its sample, this clonotype was seen many times. The V gene is TRBV20-1, the J gene TRBJ2-3, with 7 bases identical to TRBD2. Germline values: CDR1 DFQATT, CDR2 SNEGSKA (reference sequence). Trimming cost V 3 bases and J 5 bases; bases outside gene matches: 11. The CDR3 runs 15 residues. The CDR3 reads CSARRSRTGGDTQYF. The DNA of the CDR3 is TGCAGTGCTAGGCGATCCCGGACGGGAGGAGATACGCAGTATTTT.

This clonotype was picked up many times. The J gene is TRBJ1-3, the V gene TRBV5-1; D call uncertain. Germline CDR1 and CDR2: SGHRS and YFSETQ. This CDR3 has 15 amino acids. Trimming removed 5 bases at V and 0 bases at J, with 12 bases between. The CDR3 spells CASRPDWSSGNTIYF. CDR3 sequence (DNA): TGCGCCAGCAGACCGGACTGGAGCTCTGGAAACACCATATATTTT.

This chain joins TRBV12-3 or TRBV12-4 and TRBJ2-5; D gene unclear. The germline V and J ends were trimmed by 4 bases and 5 bases, with 14 bases remaining between them. The CDR3 has 14 residues. This CDR3 reads CASSSGRLTETQYF. The CDR3 DNA is TGTGCCAGCAGTTCGGGCCGATTGACGGAGACCCAGTACTTC.

This clonotype was seen many times. V usage is TRBV12-3 or TRBV12-4 and J usage is TRBJ2-1; D might be TRBD1 or TRBD2, each matching 5 bases. V was cut by 5 bases and J by 5 bases, with 10 bases left in between. This CDR3 contains 13 residues. Here the CDR3 DNA reads TGTGCCAGCAGTACAGGACTGGACAATGAGCAGTTCTTC. Protein: CASSTGLDNEQFF.

This chain links TRBV7-8 with TRBJ2-5; 8 bases fit TRBD1. CDR1 and CDR2 (germline): SGHVS, FQNEAQ. With 5 bases clipped from V and 2 bases from J, the junction kept 7 bases outside the gene matches. The CDR3 runs to 15 residues. The CDR3 sequence is CASSLPWTGQETQYF. CDR3 bases: TGTGCCAGCAGCCTCCCATGGACAGGGCAAGAGACCCAGTACTTC. Full variable domain (missing parts from reference TRBV7-8 and TRBJ2-5): GAGVSQSPRYKVAKRGQDVALRCDPISGHVSLFWYQQALGQGPEFLTYFQNEAQLDKSGLPSDRFFAERPEGSVSTLKIQRTQQEDSAVYLCASSLPWTGQETQYFGPGTRLLVL.

The chain combines TRBV6-1 with TRBJ2-5; tentatively, D is TRBD1 or TRBD2 (5 bases each). Germline lookup yields CDR1 MNHNS and CDR2 SASEGT. Trimming removed 5 bases at V and 1 base at J, with 14 bases between. The CDR3 consists of 15 residues. CDR3 amino acids: CASSPPGTAQETQYF. Here the CDR3 DNA reads TGTGCCAGCAGTCCCCCCGGGACGGCCCAAGAGACCCAGTACTTC.

This clonotype was seen ten or more times. The rearrangement uses TRBV7-7 and TRBJ2-2; no reliable D call. Germline-derived CDR1 and CDR2 are SSHAT and FNYEAQ (reference sequence). V lost 2 bases, J lost 1 base, and 11 bases lay in between. The CDR3 runs to 16 residues. The CDR3, as DNA: TGTGCCAGCAGCTTACGCCGGACCCTGAACACCGGGGAGCTGTTTTTT. Translation: CASSLRRTLNTGELFF.

The J gene is TRBJ2-4, the V gene TRBV5-1, with 9 positions matching TRBD2. Germline V gene data show CDR1 as SGHRS and CDR2 as YFSETQ. With V trimmed by 4 bases and J by 6 bases, 11 bases remained unmatched. The CDR3 has 16 amino acids. CDR3 bases: TGCGCCAGCAGCCGGGGGACTAGCCCTGGGGGAAACATTCAGTACTTC. Protein sequence: CASSRGTSPGGNIQYF.

This clonotype has a count of ten or more. This chain joins TRBV28 and TRBJ2-2; 10 bases fit TRBD2. The CDR3 runs to 17 residues. V was clipped by 4 bases and J by 1 base; unmatched bases: 6. Per the germline V gene, CDR1 is MDHEN and CDR2 is SYDVKM. The CDR3 reads CASSSLSSGGNTGELFF. Here the CDR3 DNA reads TGTGCCAGCAGTTCCCTTTCTAGCGGGGGGAACACCGGGGAGCTGTTTTTT.